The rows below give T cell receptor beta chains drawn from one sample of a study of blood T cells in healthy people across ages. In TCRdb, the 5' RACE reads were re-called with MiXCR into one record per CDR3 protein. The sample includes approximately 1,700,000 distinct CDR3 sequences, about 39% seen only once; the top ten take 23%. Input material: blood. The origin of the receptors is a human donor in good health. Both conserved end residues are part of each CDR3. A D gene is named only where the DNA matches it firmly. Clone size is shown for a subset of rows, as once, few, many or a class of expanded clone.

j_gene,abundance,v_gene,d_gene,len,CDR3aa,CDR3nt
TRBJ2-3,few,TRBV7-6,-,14,CASSHSGQTDTQYF,TGTGCCAGCAGCCACAGCGGGCAGACAGATACGCAGTATTTT
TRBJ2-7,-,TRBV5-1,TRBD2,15,CASSGTSGGSNEQYF,TGCGCCAGCAGCGGGACTAGCGGGGGGAGCAACGAGCAGTACTTC
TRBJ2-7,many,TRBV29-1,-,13,CSVGDTSSYEQYF,TGCAGCGTGGGGGACACCAGCTCCTACGAGCAGTACTTC
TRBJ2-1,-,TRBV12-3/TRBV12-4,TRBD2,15,CASSPLAGVHNKQFF,TGTGCCAGCAGTCCCCTAGCGGGGGTTCACAATAAGCAGTTCTTC
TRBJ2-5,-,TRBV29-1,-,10,CSVLQETQYF,TGCAGCGTTCTACAAGAGACCCAGTACTTC
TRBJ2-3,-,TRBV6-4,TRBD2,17,CASSDSTSGGGTDTQYF,TGTGCCAGCAGTGACTCGACTAGCGGGGGGGGAACAGATACGCAGTATTTT
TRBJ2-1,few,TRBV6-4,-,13,CASSDDAVPKQFF,TGTGCCAGCAGTGACGACGCCGTGCCTAAGCAGTTCTTC
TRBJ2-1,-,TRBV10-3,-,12,CAVRGRANEQFF,TGTGCCGTCAGGGGCCGGGCCAATGAGCAGTTCTTC
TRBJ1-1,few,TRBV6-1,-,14,CASRPDRSRTEAFF,TGTGCCAGCAGGCCAGACAGGTCGAGGACTGAAGCTTTCTTT
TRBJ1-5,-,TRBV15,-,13,CATQTGYNQPQHF,TGTGCCACTCAAACGGGGTACAATCAGCCCCAGCATTTT
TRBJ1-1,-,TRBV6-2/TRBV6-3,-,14,CASRDRDTYTEAFF,TGTGCCAGCAGAGATAGGGACACTTACACTGAAGCTTTCTTT
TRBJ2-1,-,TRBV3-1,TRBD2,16,CASSQTSGGYHNEQFF,TGTGCCAGCAGCCAGACTAGCGGGGGATATCACAATGAGCAGTTCTTC
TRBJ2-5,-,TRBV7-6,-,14,CASSLDPGIETQYF,TGTGCCAGCAGTCTAGATCCGGGGATTGAGACCCAGTACTTC
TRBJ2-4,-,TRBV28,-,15,CASSFRSYLFYGQYF,TGTGCCAGCAGTTTTAGAAGCTATCTATTCTACGGGCAGTACTTC
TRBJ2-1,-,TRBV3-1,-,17,CARSQETRGPSYNEQFF,TGTGCCCGCAGCCAAGAAACGCGGGGGCCGTCCTACAATGAGCAGTTCTTC
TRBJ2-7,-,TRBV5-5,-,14,CASSLEPKPYEQYF,TGTGCCAGCAGCTTGGAACCCAAACCATACGAGCAGTACTTC
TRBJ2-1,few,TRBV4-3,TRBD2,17,CASSQDLVAGGFNEQFF,TGCGCCAGCAGCCAAGATTTAGTAGCGGGGGGATTCAATGAGCAGTTCTTC
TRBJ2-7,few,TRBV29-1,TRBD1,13,CSVTGGFTYEQYF,TGCAGCGTCACAGGGGGCTTCACCTACGAGCAGTACTTC
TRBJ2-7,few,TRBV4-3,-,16,CASSPAPAPSSYEQYF,TGCGCCAGCAGCCCCGCACCGGCGCCCAGCTCCTACGAGCAGTACTTC
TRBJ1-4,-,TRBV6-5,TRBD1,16,CASSLLGGTAIEKLFF,TGTGCCAGCAGTCTACTTGGGGGGACAGCAATCGAAAAACTGTTTTTT
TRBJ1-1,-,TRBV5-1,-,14,CASSDNSGGTEAFF,TGCGCCAGCAGCGATAACTCTGGGGGCACTGAAGCTTTCTTT
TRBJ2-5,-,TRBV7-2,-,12,CASSDSWETQYF,TGTGCCAGCAGCGACAGTTGGGAGACCCAGTACTTC
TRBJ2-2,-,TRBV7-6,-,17,CTSSLEGPPSNTGELFF,TGTACCAGCAGCTTAGAAGGGCCCCCCTCGAACACCGGGGAGCTGTTTTTT
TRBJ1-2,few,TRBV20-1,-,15,CSARDLDGTNYGYTF,TGCAGTGCTAGAGATCTGGACGGCACCAACTATGGCTACACCTTC
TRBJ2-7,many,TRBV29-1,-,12,CSVSGSSDEQYF,TGCAGCGTGTCAGGGAGCTCGGACGAGCAGTACTTC
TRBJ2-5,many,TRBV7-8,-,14,CASSLGEARGTQYF,TGTGCCAGCAGCTTAGGGGAAGCGCGGGGAACCCAGTACTTC
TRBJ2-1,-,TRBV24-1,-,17,CATSDLSKGPPYNEQFF,TGTGCCACCAGTGATTTGAGCAAGGGGCCCCCCTACAATGAGCAGTTCTTC
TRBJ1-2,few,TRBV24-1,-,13,CATSDSLEGGYTF,TGTGCCACCAGTGATTCCTTGGAGGGCGGCTACACCTTC
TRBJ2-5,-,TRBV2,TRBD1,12,CASSETGDDQYF,TGTGCCAGCAGCGAGACAGGGGATGACCAGTACTTC
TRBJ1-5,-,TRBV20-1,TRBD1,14,CSARDRDRGRPQHF,TGCAGTGCTAGGGACCGGGACAGGGGACGGCCCCAGCATTTT
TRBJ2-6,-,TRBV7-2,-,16,CASSPRPVSGANVLTF,TGTGCCAGCAGCCCCCGTCCGGTCTCTGGGGCCAACGTCCTGACTTTC
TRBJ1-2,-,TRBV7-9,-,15,CASSLGGSLNYGYTF,TGTGCCAGCAGCTTAGGGGGATCACTTAACTATGGCTACACCTTC
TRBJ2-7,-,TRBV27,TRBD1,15,CASSIYRGSPYEQYF,TGTGCCAGCAGTATTTACAGGGGGAGTCCCTACGAGCAGTACTTC
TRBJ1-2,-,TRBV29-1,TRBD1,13,CSVRQGSLSGYTF,TGCAGCGTTCGACAGGGCTCTCTTTCTGGCTACACCTTC
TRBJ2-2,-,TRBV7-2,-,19,CASSLGTLWGAVNTGELFF,TGTGCCAGCAGCTTAGGGACGCTATGGGGGGCCGTAAACACCGGGGAGCTGTTTTTT
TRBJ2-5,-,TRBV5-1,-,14,CASSPTSTQETLYF,TGCGCCAGCAGTCCGACTAGTACGCAAGAGACCCTGTACTTC
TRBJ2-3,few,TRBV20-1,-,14,CSARRDSVTDTQYF,TGCAGTGCTAGGAGGGATTCGGTAACAGATACGCAGTATTTT
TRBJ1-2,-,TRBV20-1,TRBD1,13,CSASPDRERGYTF,TGCAGTGCTAGTCCGGACAGGGAACGTGGCTACACCTTC
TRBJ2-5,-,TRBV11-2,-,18,CASSLDRVNGKNRETQYF,TGTGCCAGCAGCTTAGACAGGGTGAACGGAAAGAACCGAGAGACCCAGTACTTC
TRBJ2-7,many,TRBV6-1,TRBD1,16,CASREGSGQGAREQYF,TGTGCCAGCAGGGAGGGCAGTGGACAGGGGGCGCGTGAGCAGTACTTC
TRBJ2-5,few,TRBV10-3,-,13,CAISETDQETQYF,TGTGCCATCAGTGAGACGGATCAAGAGACCCAGTACTTC
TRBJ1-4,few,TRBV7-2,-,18,CASSLVPPGRGADEKLFF,TGTGCCAGCAGCTTAGTCCCCCCGGGGAGGGGCGCGGACGAAAAACTGTTTTTT
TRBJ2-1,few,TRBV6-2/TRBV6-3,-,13,CASRPRGTDEQFF,TGTGCCAGCAGACCCCGGGGGACGGATGAGCAGTTCTTC
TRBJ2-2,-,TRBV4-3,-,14,CASSQDFVTGELFF,TGCGCCAGCAGCCAAGATTTCGTAACCGGGGAGCTGTTTTTT
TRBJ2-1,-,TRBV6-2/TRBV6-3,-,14,CASSSMTPRGEQFF,TGTGCCAGCAGTTCCATGACCCCTCGAGGGGAGCAGTTCTTC
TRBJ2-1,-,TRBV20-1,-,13,CSATGSPHNEQFF,TGCAGTGCTACAGGTTCCCCCCACAATGAGCAGTTCTTC
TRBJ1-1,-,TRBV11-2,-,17,CASGGLRVQGPGTEAFF,TGTGCCAGCGGAGGTCTTAGAGTCCAGGGGCCAGGGACTGAAGCTTTCTTT
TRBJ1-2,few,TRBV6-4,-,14,CASSDGSGNYGYTF,TGTGCCAGCAGTGACGGATCTGGGAACTATGGCTACACCTTC
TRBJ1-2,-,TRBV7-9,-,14,CASSLGSFNYGYTF,TGTGCCAGCAGCTTAGGCTCCTTTAACTATGGCTACACCTTC